The sequence of this T cell receptor (beta chain) was determined in a study of T cells in Graves' hyperthyroidism and ophthalmopathy. RNA transcripts were the template for amplifying TCR beta CDR3 regions. TCR CDR3 underwent first-round RT-PCR with the HTBI primer set. TCRdb re-derived calls from the multiplex PCR reads in MiXCR, one entry per CDR3 protein. Of around 570,000 distinct CDR3 sequences listed, roughly 21% were seen once; the top ten hold 47%. This CDR3 contains 15 residues. Germline V gene data show CDR1 as DFQATT and CDR2 as SNEGSKA (reference sequence). With 6 bases clipped from V and 2 bases from J, the junction kept 8 bases outside the gene matches.

This chain joins TRBV20-1 and TRBJ2-3; TRBD2 aligns across 10 bases. Sequenced input: blood. This TCR came from a man in his forties with Graves' ophthalmopathy. This chain's CDR3 is CSALLAGVFTDTQYF. CDR3 nucleotide sequence: TGCAGTGCCCTCCTAGCGGGAGTGTTCACAGATACGCAGTATTTT.